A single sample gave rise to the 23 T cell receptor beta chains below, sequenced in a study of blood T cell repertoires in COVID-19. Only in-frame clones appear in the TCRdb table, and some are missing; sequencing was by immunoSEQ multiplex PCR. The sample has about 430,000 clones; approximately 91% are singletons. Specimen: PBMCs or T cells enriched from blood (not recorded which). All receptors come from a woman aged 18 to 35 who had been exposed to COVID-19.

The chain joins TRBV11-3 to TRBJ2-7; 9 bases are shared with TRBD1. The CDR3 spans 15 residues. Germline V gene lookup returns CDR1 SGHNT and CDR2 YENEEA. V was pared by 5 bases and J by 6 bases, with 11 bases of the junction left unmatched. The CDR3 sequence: CASSPRDRVTSEQYF. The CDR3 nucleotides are TGTGCCAGCAGCCCCAGGGACAGGGTCACCTCCGAGCAGTACTTC.

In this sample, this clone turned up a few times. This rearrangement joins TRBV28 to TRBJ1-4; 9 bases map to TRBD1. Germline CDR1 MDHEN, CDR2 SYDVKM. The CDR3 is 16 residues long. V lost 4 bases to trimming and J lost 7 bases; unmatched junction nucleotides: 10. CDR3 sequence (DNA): TGTGCCAGCAGTTCGGGATGGACAGGGGCTGGTGAAAAACTGTTTTTT. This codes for CASSSGWTGAGEKLFF.

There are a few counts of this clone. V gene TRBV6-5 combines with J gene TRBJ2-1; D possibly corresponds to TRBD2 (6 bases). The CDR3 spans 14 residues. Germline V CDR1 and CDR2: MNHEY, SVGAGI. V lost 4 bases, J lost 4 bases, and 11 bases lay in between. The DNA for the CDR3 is TGTGCCAGCAGTTCAAACCGGGGGTACAATGAGCAGTTCTTC. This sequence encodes CASSSNRGYNEQFF.

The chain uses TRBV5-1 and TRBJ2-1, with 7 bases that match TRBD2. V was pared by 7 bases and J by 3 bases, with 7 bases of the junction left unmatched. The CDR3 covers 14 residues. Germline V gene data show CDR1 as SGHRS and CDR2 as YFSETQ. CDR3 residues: CASSERDYYNEQFF. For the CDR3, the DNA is TGCGCCAGCTCAGAGCGGGACTACTACAATGAGCAGTTCTTC.

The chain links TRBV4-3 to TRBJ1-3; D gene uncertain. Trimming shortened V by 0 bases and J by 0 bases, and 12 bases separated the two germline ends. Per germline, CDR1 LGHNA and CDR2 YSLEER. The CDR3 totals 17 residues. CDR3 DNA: TGCGCCAGCAGCCAAGATCACAGCTCGTCCTCTGGAAACACCATATATTTT. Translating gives CASSQDHSSSSGNTIYF.

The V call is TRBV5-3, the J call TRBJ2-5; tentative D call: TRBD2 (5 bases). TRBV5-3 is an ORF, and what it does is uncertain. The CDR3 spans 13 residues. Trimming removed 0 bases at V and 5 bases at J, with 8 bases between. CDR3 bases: TGTGCCAGAAGCTTGGAAGCGGTCGAGACCCAGTACTTC. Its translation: CARSLEAVETQYF.

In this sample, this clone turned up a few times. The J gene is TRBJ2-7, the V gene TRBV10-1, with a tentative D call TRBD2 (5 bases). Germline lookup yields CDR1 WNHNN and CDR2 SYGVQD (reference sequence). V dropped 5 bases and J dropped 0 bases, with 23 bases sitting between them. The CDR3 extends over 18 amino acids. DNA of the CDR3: TGCGCCAGCAGTTCCTCCGCTTCAACCGAGAGGGTCTCCTACGAGCAGTACTTC. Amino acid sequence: CASSSSASTERVSYEQYF.

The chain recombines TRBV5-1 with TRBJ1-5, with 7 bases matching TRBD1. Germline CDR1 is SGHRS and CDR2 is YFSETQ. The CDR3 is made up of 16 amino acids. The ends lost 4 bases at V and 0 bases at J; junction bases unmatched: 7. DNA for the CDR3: TGCGCCAGCAGCCCAGGGGGGTTTTATAGCAATCAGCCCCAGCATTTT. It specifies CASSPGGFYSNQPQHF.

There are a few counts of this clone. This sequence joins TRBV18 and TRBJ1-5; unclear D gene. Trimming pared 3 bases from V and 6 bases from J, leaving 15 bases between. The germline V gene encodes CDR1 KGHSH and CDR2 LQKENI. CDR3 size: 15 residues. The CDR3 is CASSPSNGRSQPQHF. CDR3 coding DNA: TGTGCCAGCTCACCTTCTAACGGTAGGAGTCAGCCCCAGCATTTT.

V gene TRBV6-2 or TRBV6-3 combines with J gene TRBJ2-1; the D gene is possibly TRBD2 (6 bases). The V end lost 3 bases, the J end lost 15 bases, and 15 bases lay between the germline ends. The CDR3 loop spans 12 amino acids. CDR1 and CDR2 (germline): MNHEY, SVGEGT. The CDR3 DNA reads TGTGCCAGCAGTTATCTGGGGGGTGGGGCGTTCTTC. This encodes CASSYLGGGAFF.

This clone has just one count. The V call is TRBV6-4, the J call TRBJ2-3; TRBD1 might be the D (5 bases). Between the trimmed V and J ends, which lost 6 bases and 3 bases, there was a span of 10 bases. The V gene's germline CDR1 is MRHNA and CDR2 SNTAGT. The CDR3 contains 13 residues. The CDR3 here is CASSRKGTDTQYF. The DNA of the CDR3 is TGTGCCAGCAGCAGAAAGGGGACAGATACGCAGTATTTT.

CDR3 coding DNA: TGTGCCAGTAGTATCAGGGACAGGGGATACAATCAGCCCCAGCATTTT. Translation gives CASSIRDRGYNQPQHF. The chain has TRBV19 and TRBJ1-5, with TRBD1 identical over 10 bases. The length of the CDR3 is 16 residues. J lost 3 bases, V lost 3 bases, and 5 bases had no gene match. CDR1 and CDR2 (germline): LNHDA, SQIVND (reference sequence).

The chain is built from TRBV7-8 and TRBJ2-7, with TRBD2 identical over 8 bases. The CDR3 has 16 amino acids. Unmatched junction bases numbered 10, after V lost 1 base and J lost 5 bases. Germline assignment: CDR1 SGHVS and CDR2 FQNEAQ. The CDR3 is CASSLGPGLGANEQYF. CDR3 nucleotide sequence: TGTGCCAGCAGCTTAGGACCGGGACTAGGTGCCAACGAGCAGTACTTC.

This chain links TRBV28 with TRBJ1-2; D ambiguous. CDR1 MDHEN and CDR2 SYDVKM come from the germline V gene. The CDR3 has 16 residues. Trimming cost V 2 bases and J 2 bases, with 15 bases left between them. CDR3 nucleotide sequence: TGTGCCAGCAGTTTAGCAGGATTCTCCTTCAACTATGGCTACACCTTC. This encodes CASSLAGFSFNYGYTF.

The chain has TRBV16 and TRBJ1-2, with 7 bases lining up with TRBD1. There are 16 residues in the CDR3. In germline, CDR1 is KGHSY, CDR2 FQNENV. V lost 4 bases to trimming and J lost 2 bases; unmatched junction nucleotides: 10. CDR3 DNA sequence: TGTGCCAGCAGCCGCTCAACAGGGGATAACAACTATGGCTACACCTTC. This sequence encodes CASSRSTGDNNYGYTF.

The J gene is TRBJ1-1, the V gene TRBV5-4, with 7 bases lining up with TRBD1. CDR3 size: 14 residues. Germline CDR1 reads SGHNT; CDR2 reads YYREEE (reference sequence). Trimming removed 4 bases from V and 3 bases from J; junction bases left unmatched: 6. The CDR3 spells CASSPATGDTEAFF. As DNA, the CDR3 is TGTGCCAGCAGCCCAGCAACAGGGGACACTGAAGCTTTCTTT.

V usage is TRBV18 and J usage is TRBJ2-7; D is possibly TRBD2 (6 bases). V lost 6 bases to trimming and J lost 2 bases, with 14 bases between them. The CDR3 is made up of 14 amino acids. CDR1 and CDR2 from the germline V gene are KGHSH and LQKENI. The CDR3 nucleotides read TGTGCCAGCTCTCCCTACCGGGGGACCTACGAGCAGTACTTC. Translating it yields CASSPYRGTYEQYF.

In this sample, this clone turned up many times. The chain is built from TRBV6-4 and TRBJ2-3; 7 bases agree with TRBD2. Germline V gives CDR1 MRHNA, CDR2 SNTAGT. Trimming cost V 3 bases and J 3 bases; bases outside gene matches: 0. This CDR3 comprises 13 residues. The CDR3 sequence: CASSERETDTQYF. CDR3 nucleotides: TGTGCCAGCAGTGAGCGGGAGACAGATACGCAGTATTTT.

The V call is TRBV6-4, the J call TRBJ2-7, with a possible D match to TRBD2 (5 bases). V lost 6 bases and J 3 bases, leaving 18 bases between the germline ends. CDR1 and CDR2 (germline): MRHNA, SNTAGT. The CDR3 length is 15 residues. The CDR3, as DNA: TGTGCCAGCAGCCCCTATTTGACGGGGATCTACGAGCAGTACTTC. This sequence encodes CASSPYLTGIYEQYF.

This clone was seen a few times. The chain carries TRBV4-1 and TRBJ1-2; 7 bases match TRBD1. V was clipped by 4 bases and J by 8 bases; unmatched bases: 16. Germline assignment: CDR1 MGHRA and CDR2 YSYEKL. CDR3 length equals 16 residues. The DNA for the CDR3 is TGCGCCAGCAGCCCCGGGACAGAGCCTACCACGAGGGGCTACACCTTC. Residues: CASSPGTEPTTRGYTF.

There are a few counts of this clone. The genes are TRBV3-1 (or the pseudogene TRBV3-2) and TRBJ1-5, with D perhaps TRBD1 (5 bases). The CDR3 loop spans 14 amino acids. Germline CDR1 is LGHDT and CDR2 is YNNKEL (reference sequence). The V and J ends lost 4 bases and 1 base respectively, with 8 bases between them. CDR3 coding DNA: TGTGCCAGCAGCCCACAGGAAAGCAATCAGCCCCAGCATTTT. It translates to CASSPQESNQPQHF.

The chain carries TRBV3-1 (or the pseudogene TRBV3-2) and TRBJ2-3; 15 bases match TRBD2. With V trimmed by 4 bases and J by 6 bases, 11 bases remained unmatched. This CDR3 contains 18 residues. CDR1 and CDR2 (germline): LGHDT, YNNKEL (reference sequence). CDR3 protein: CASSRVGLAGGNRDTQYF. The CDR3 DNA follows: TGTGCCAGCAGCCGTGTCGGACTAGCGGGGGGGAATAGGGATACGCAGTATTTT.

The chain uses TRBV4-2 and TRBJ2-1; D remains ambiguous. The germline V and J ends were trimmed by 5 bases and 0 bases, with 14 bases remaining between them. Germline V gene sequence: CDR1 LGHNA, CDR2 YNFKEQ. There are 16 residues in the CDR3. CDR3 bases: TGTGCCAGCAGCATCTTTGCGAAGAGCTCCTACAATGAGCAGTTCTTC. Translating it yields CASSIFAKSSYNEQFF.